Following are 12 T cell receptor beta chains from one sample sequenced in a study of blood T cell repertoires in COVID-19. Clones were sequenced by immunoSEQ multiplex PCR, and TCRdb holds only the in-frame ones, with some missing. The sample comprises more than 300,000 clones, around 87% of which are singletons, and about 9.4% rests with the top ten. Sequencing was carried out using peripheral blood. The receptor set was obtained from a woman aged 25 to 39 with COVID-19, enrolled during active disease.

In nucleotides, the CDR3 is TGTGCCAGCAGCTTTACAGGGGGCTACAACGAGCAGTACTTC. Its translation is CASSFTGGYNEQYF. J is TRBJ2-7 and V is TRBV5-4; 9 bases fit TRBD1. The CDR3 consists of 14 residues. V was clipped by 2 bases and J by 5 bases; unmatched bases: 5. Germline V gives CDR1 SGHNT, CDR2 YYREEE (reference sequence).

The rearrangement uses TRBV6-5 and TRBJ1-5; D is unclear. The V gene lost 7 bases and the J gene lost 1 base, with 11 bases spanning the gap. The germline CDR1 and CDR2 sequences are MNHEY and SVGAGI. This CDR3 has 14 amino acids. The CDR3 region is CASIARESNQPQHF. CDR3 nucleotide sequence: TGTGCCAGCATTGCGAGGGAGAGCAATCAGCCCCAGCATTTT.

This clone has only a few counts. This sequence joins TRBV7-9 and TRBJ2-7, with D possibly being TRBD2 (6 bases). Germline values: CDR1 SEHNR, CDR2 FQNEAQ (reference sequence). The CDR3 extends over 17 amino acids. The V end was cut by 1 base, the J end by 3 bases, with 19 bases between. CDR3 bases: TGTGCCAGCAGCTTAGACTGGAGGGGCAGGCGAATCTACGAGCAGTACTTC. It translates to CASSLDWRGRRIYEQYF.

The genes are TRBV11-3 and TRBJ2-5, with 9 bases identical to TRBD1. The V gene end was trimmed by 5 bases and the J gene end by 2 bases; junction bases not matched to a gene: 18. Germline V lookup: CDR1 SGHNT, CDR2 YENEEA. This CDR3 has 19 amino acids. The CDR3 protein is CASSLSAGTGWENQETQYF. In nucleotides, the CDR3 is TGTGCCAGCAGCCTTTCCGCCGGGACAGGGTGGGAGAATCAAGAGACCCAGTACTTC.

This chain joins TRBV7-2 and TRBJ2-7; 11 bases are shared with TRBD2. The CDR3 covers 17 residues. Trimming removed 3 bases from V and 2 bases from J; junction bases left unmatched: 9. Germline V gene lookup returns CDR1 SGHTA and CDR2 FQGNSA. This chain's CDR3 is CASSLLGATSGAYEQYF. The CDR3 DNA reads as TGTGCCAGCAGCTTGCTGGGCGCGACTAGCGGGGCCTACGAGCAGTACTTC.

The chain is built from TRBV29-1 and TRBJ2-7, with D unresolved. Germline values: CDR1 SQVTM, CDR2 ANQGSEA. V gave up 2 bases and J gave up 9 bases, with 11 bases separating them. The CDR3 is made up of 11 amino acids. The CDR3 DNA reads as TGCAGCGTTGAATCGGGTGGTGTGCAGTACTTC. It yields the protein CSVESGGVQYF.

This chain uses TRBV3-1 (or the pseudogene TRBV3-2) with TRBJ2-7; possible D gene TRBD2, 5 bases. V was clipped by 1 base and J by 5 bases, with 12 bases between them. The CDR3 has 14 residues. Germline values: CDR1 LGHDT, CDR2 YNNKEL (reference sequence). CDR3 nucleotides: TGTGCCAGCAGCCAAGTCCGGGGATCAGACGAGCAGTACTTC. It encodes CASSQVRGSDEQYF.

The chain is built from TRBV11-2 and TRBJ1-4, with no clear D. The V end was cut by 0 bases, the J end by 12 bases, with 11 bases between. The V gene's germline CDR1 is SGHAT and CDR2 FQNNGV. This CDR3 comprises 13 residues. CDR3 DNA sequence: TGTGCCAGCAGCTTAGAGTCCCGGGTGGAACTGTTTTTT. Translated, it gives CASSLESRVELFF.

The chain links TRBV10-3 to TRBJ1-5; D is uncertain. This CDR3 is built from 12 residues. Germline CDR1 is ENHRY and CDR2 is SYGVKD. V lost 11 bases and J lost 4, with 12 bases in between. Written as DNA, the CDR3 is TGTGCCTCCTCTGGCGGTAATCAGCCCCAGCATTTT. Protein product: CASSGGNQPQHF.

This chain uses TRBV24-1 with TRBJ2-1, with 10 bases identical to TRBD2. This CDR3 region has 15 residues. Trimming removed 4 bases from V and 7 bases from J; junction bases left unmatched: 6. Germline V gene lookup returns CDR1 KGHDR and CDR2 SFDVKD. The CDR3 region is CATSELGLAANEQFF. CDR3 DNA sequence: TGTGCCACCAGTGAATTAGGACTAGCGGCGAATGAGCAGTTCTTC.

The rearrangement joins TRBV30 to TRBJ1-1, with 7 bases fitting TRBD1. In germline, CDR1 is GTSNPN, CDR2 SVGIG (reference sequence). This CDR3 has 13 amino acids. Trimming cost V 5 bases and J 7 bases; bases outside gene matches: 10. The CDR3 loop is CAWGGQDRFEAFF. The CDR3 bases are TGTGCCTGGGGTGGGCAGGACAGGTTTGAAGCTTTCTTT.

The chain is built from TRBV29-1 and TRBJ2-3; the match to TRBD1 covers 8 bases. The CDR3 is 17 amino acids. Trimming cost V 5 bases and J 2 bases; bases outside gene matches: 15. Germline V gene lookup returns CDR1 SQVTM and CDR2 ANQGSEA. CDR3 DNA sequence: TGCAGCGTTACGGTCGGATCGCAGGGGGCCACCACAGATACGCAGTATTTT. Its translation: CSVTVGSQGATTDTQYF.